This T cell receptor (beta chain) was identified during a study of cytomegalovirus exposure and HLA in healthy donors. J lost 7 bases, V lost 4 bases, and 4 bases had no gene match. The CDR3 spans 14 residues. Per germline, CDR1 SGHRS and CDR2 YFSETQ. The study's findings and limits: The study labeled 180 or so TCR beta chains cytomegalovirus-associated.

Researchers ran the PCR with 60 Vbeta and 13 Jbeta primers. Generated by immunoSEQ multiplex PCR, the TCRdb table keeps only in-frame clones and is missing some. This sample has some 150,000 clones, with 79% found just once. Notes on this clone: Its cognate antigen is unknown.

This chain joins TRBV5-1 and TRBJ1-6; 8 bases are shared with TRBD1. This sequence originates from a man in his forties or fifties in good health and CMV-seronegative. What was sequenced was PBMCs. Written as DNA, the CDR3 is TGCGCCAGCAGCCCGGACAGGGTCAATTCACCCCTCCACTTT. Translation: CASSPDRVNSPLHF.